The 20 T cell receptor beta chains below all came from one sample that was sequenced in a study of T cell responses to AZD1222 COVID-19 vaccine. Sequenced by immunoSEQ multiplex PCR; TCRdb stores in-frame clones only, minus some. The profile covers 110,000 or so clones, with 85% to 90% appearing a single time and roughly 7% taken by the ten largest. This specimen was peripheral blood, taken 28 days after the second AZD1222 dose. All receptors derive from an adult who received the AZD1222 COVID-19 vaccine.

The CDR3 DNA sequence: TGTGCCAGCAGCTCCACAGCGAACTATGGCTACACCTTC. Protein: CASSSTANYGYTF. The gene calls are TRBV5-4 and TRBJ1-2; D unclear. Between the trimmed V and J ends, which lost 3 bases and 2 bases, there was a span of 8 bases. The CDR3 is 13 amino acids. Looked up from germline, CDR1 is SGHNT and CDR2 is YYREEE (reference sequence).

The chain joins TRBV27 to TRBJ2-7; D perhaps matches TRBD1 (8 bases). CDR3 length: 18 residues. Germline V lookup: CDR1 MNHEY, CDR2 SMNVEV (reference sequence). Trimming removed 5 bases at V and 2 bases at J, with 25 bases between. The CDR3 spells CASSLIRWEGQEAYEQYF. The DNA for the CDR3 is TGTGCCAGCAGTCTCATTCGGTGGGAGGGACAGGAGGCCTACGAGCAGTACTTC.

V gene TRBV30 combines with J gene TRBJ2-3, with TRBD2 identical over 13 bases. Germline CDR1 is GTSNPN and CDR2 is SVGIG (reference sequence). J was trimmed by 3 bases and V by 1 base; bases with no gene match: 4. The CDR3 has 16 amino acids. CDR3 protein: CAWSGPTSGRTDTQYF. The CDR3 DNA sequence: TGTGCCTGGAGTGGCCCGACTAGCGGGAGGACAGATACGCAGTATTTT.

The V and J genes are TRBV3-1 (or the pseudogene TRBV3-2) and TRBJ2-5, with D hard to call. Looked up from germline, CDR1 is LGHDT and CDR2 is YNNKEL (reference sequence). The CDR3 runs to 12 residues. V was clipped by 0 bases and J by 9 bases, with 8 bases between them. The CDR3 is CASSQEGRAQYF. The CDR3 DNA reads TGTGCCAGCAGCCAAGAAGGACGGGCCCAGTACTTC.

This clone was detected once. The chain carries TRBV7-9 and TRBJ2-5; D might be TRBD1 (5 bases). Germline CDR1 and CDR2: SEHNR and FQNEAQ (reference sequence). The CDR3 is 17 amino acids. V lost 1 base and J lost 2, with 17 bases in between. CDR3 protein: CASSLGIRGRGQETQYF. CDR3 coding DNA: TGTGCCAGCAGCTTAGGCATTAGAGGAAGGGGACAAGAGACCCAGTACTTC.

V is TRBV24-1 and J is TRBJ1-1; perhaps TRBD1 as D (5 bases). The CDR3 totals 13 residues. The germline V gene has CDR1 KGHDR and CDR2 SFDVKD. V was clipped by 6 bases and J by 1 base, with 8 bases between them. Here the CDR3 reads CATSTTGNTEAFF. The DNA for the CDR3 is TGTGCCACCAGTACTACAGGGAACACTGAAGCTTTCTTT.

The CDR3 region has the DNA TGTGCCAGCAGCTTAGAAGGACACCTCCCCTACGAGCAGTACTTC. Its translation: CASSLEGHLPYEQYF. V and J are TRBV7-8 and TRBJ2-7, with a possible D match to TRBD1 (5 bases). The CDR3 spans 15 residues. Deletions cut 1 base from V and 2 bases from J, with 12 bases between. Looked up from germline, CDR1 is SGHVS and CDR2 is FQNEAQ.

The chain uses TRBV19 and TRBJ2-3; 10 bases match TRBD1. Trimming took 6 bases from V and 2 from J; bases not matched to a gene: 8. CDR3 length: 16 residues. Germline-derived CDR1 and CDR2 are LNHDA and SQIVND (reference sequence). This CDR3 reads CASRDRGAWSTDTQYF. The CDR3 nucleotides read TGTGCCAGTAGGGACAGGGGGGCGTGGTCCACAGATACGCAGTATTTT. The full variable domain, with the rest looked up from reference TRBV19 and TRBJ2-3, is DGGITQSPKYLFRKEGQNVTLSCEQNLNHDAMYWYRQDPGQGLRLIYYSQIVNDFQKGDIAEGYSVSREKKESFPLTVTSAQKNPTAFYLCASRDRGAWSTDTQYFGPGTRLTVL.

The chain couples TRBV28 to TRBJ2-2, with 7 bases identical to TRBD2. Germline-derived CDR1 and CDR2 are MDHEN and SYDVKM. CDR3 length: 15 amino acids. V was clipped by 3 bases and J by 4 bases; unmatched bases: 5. CDR3 nucleotide sequence: TGTGCCAGCAGTTTGAGGCTAGCGGTCACCGGGGAGCTGTTTTTT. It codes for CASSLRLAVTGELFF.

CDR3 loop: CATSDFGQPPEQYF. CDR3 nucleotide sequence: TGTGCCACCAGTGATTTCGGACAGCCACCGGAGCAGTACTTC. The V gene is TRBV24-1, the J gene TRBJ2-7, with a tentative D call TRBD1 (6 bases). V dropped 1 base and J dropped 7 bases, with 13 bases sitting between them. The germline CDR1 and CDR2 sequences are KGHDR and SFDVKD. The length of the CDR3 is 14 residues.

V is TRBV27 and J is TRBJ2-7; no clear D. This CDR3 has 13 residues. From germline, CDR1 is MNHEY and CDR2 SMNVEV (reference sequence). With 6 bases removed from V and 0 bases from J, the gap between germline ends came to 9 bases. This CDR3 is CASSRTVSYEQYF. The CDR3, as DNA: TGTGCCAGCAGCCGTACGGTCTCCTACGAGCAGTACTTC.

J is TRBJ2-2 and V is TRBV4-3; D ambiguous. The V gene's germline CDR1 is LGHNA and CDR2 YSLEER. The CDR3 consists of 13 residues. V lost 0 bases, J lost 5 bases, and 4 bases lay in between. The CDR3 region has the DNA TGCGCCAGCAGCCAAGACCAGACCGGGGAGCTGTTTTTT. Translation gives CASSQDQTGELFF.

The chain is built from TRBV28 and TRBJ1-6; TRBD1 might be the D (5 bases). The CDR3 contains 14 residues. V dropped 4 bases and J dropped 4 bases, with 8 bases sitting between them. The germline CDR1 and CDR2 sequences are MDHEN and SYDVKM. This CDR3 reads CASSSPGYNSPLHF. The CDR3 nucleotides read TGTGCCAGCAGTTCGCCAGGGTATAATTCACCCCTCCACTTT.

This rearrangement joins TRBV18 to TRBJ2-5; D possibly corresponds to TRBD1 (5 bases). Germline assignment: CDR1 KGHSH and CDR2 LQKENI. The CDR3 spans 14 residues. Trimming removed 6 bases at V and 4 bases at J, with 15 bases between. The CDR3 spells CASSPTGVRETQYF. The CDR3 DNA is TGTGCCAGCTCGCCCACAGGAGTCCGAGAGACCCAGTACTTC.

The rearrangement joins TRBV2 to TRBJ2-2; D unresolved. This CDR3 contains 14 residues. Germline values: CDR1 SNHLY, CDR2 FYNNEI. V dropped 7 bases and J dropped 4 bases, with 13 bases sitting between them. The CDR3 nucleotides are TGTGCCAGCACCTTCTACGTGGGCACCGGGGAGCTGTTTTTT. Residues: CASTFYVGTGELFF.

The chain links TRBV11-3 to TRBJ2-1, with a tentative D call TRBD1 (7 bases). The CDR3 runs to 15 residues. Germline lookup yields CDR1 SGHNT and CDR2 YENEEA. Trimming pared 5 bases from V and 0 bases from J, leaving 11 bases between. The CDR3: CASSPQGGSYNEQFF. The CDR3 DNA sequence: TGTGCCAGCAGCCCCCAGGGGGGCTCCTACAATGAGCAGTTCTTC.

V and J are TRBV24-1 and TRBJ1-1; 12 bases fit TRBD1. This CDR3 has 15 amino acids. Per the germline V gene, CDR1 is KGHDR and CDR2 is SFDVKD. V lost 5 bases, J lost 3 bases, and 3 bases stayed unmatched. The CDR3 DNA sequence: TGTGCCACCAGTGGGGGGACAGGGGGCCACACTGAAGCTTTCTTT. Translated, it gives CATSGGTGGHTEAFF.

This chain connects TRBV20-1 to TRBJ2-7; TRBD1 matches 8 bases. V was pared by 3 bases and J by 9 bases, with 16 bases of the junction left unmatched. The CDR3 is made up of 15 amino acids. Germline V CDR1 and CDR2: DFQATT, SNEGSKA (reference sequence). The CDR3 DNA is TGCAGTGCTAGTAGAGGCGGGCAGGGGGCACGGGTGCAGTACTTC. Its translation: CSASRGGQGARVQYF.

The chain combines TRBV7-2 with TRBJ2-3; no reliable D call. This CDR3 is 14 amino acids long. CDR1 and CDR2 (germline): SGHTA, FQGNSA. Trimming left V 6 bases short and J 0 bases short, with 10 bases between. CDR3 region: CASSLRPSTDTQYF. In DNA form, the CDR3 reads TGTGCCAGCAGTTTGAGGCCTAGCACAGATACGCAGTATTTT.

The V gene is TRBV4-1, the J gene TRBJ2-7, with no clear D. Per the germline V gene, CDR1 is MGHRA and CDR2 is YSYEKL. The CDR3 sequence is 11 residues long. Trimming removed 2 bases at V and 9 bases at J, with 8 bases between. CDR3 loop: CASSQNGRQYF. In DNA form, the CDR3 reads TGCGCCAGCAGCCAAAACGGACGGCAGTACTTC.